The 21 T cell receptor beta chains below all came from one sample that was sequenced in a study of cytomegalovirus exposure and HLA in healthy donors. PCR was performed using 60 Vbeta and 13 Jbeta primers. Here immunoSEQ multiplex PCR was the method, and the copy in TCRdb shows in-frame clones only, minus some. The sample shows tens of thousands of clones, about 78% of them seen only once. The specimen was PBMCs. These receptors were collected from a man between 60 and 75 years old in good health and CMV-seronegative.

This clone was counted between two and nine times. The V gene is TRBV28, the J gene TRBJ2-1, with 7 positions matching TRBD1. Germline CDR1 MDHEN, CDR2 SYDVKM. There are 19 residues in the CDR3. V gave up 6 bases and J gave up 4 bases; unmatched junction bases: 21. The CDR3 nucleotides are TGTGCCAGCAGGCGACGCCTGAGACGACCCGGGACAGCATACAATGAGCAGTTCTTC. Translated, it gives CASRRRLRRPGTAYNEQFF.

This chain links TRBV5-1 with TRBJ1-2, with 10 bases that match TRBD1. Looked up from germline, CDR1 is SGHRS and CDR2 is YFSETQ. The CDR3 is 15 residues long. With V trimmed by 0 bases and J by 6 bases, 5 bases remained unmatched. CDR3 sequence (DNA): TGCGCCAGCAGCTTGGGCCCGGGACAGGGGAATGGCTACACCTTC. Translated, it gives CASSLGPGQGNGYTF. Variable domain in full (rest from reference TRBV5-1 and TRBJ1-2): KAGVTQTPRYLIKTRGQQVTLSCSPISGHRSVSWYQQTPGQGLQFLFEYFSETQRNKGNFPGRFSGRQFSNSRSEMNVSTLELGDSALYLCASSLGPGQGNGYTFGSGTRLTVV.

V is TRBV28 and J is TRBJ2-7, with D possibly matching TRBD1 (6 bases). This CDR3 is built from 14 residues. Per germline, CDR1 MDHEN and CDR2 SYDVKM. V lost 9 bases and J lost 0, with 15 bases in between. The CDR3 spells CASNPQGSSYEQYF. The CDR3 nucleotides are TGTGCCAGTAACCCCCAGGGGAGCTCCTACGAGCAGTACTTC.

The rearrangement joins TRBV7-3 to TRBJ2-5, with TRBD2 matching over 8 bases. The CDR3 spans 13 residues. With 6 bases clipped from V and 5 bases from J, the junction kept 5 bases outside the gene matches. The V gene's germline CDR1 is SGHTA and CDR2 FQGTGA. The CDR3 region has the DNA TGTGCCAGCAGTCGGGGGGGTGGCGAGACCCAGTACTTC. It specifies CASSRGGGETQYF.

The rearrangement joins TRBV11-3 to TRBJ1-1; tentative D call: TRBD1 (5 bases). V was shortened by 5 bases and J by 1 base, with 8 bases between the two germline ends. The germline V gene encodes CDR1 SGHNT and CDR2 YENEEA. The CDR3 extends over 13 amino acids. CDR3 protein: CASSLTANTEAFF. The CDR3 DNA follows: TGTGCCAGCAGCCTGACAGCGAACACTGAAGCTTTCTTT.

The rearrangement uses TRBV4-1 and TRBJ1-3, with a possible D match to TRBD1 (6 bases). Germline CDR1 is MGHRA and CDR2 is YSYEKL. The CDR3 is made up of 18 amino acids. V lost 2 bases and J 2 bases, leaving 19 bases between the germline ends. The CDR3 sequence is CASSQWGHPDPPGNTIYF. In DNA, the CDR3 is TGCGCCAGCAGCCAATGGGGACATCCCGACCCCCCTGGAAACACCATATATTTT.

V gene TRBV9 combines with J gene TRBJ2-1; 8 bases fit TRBD2. Germline V gene data show CDR1 as SGDLS and CDR2 as YYNGEE. The CDR3 is 15 amino acids. The V gene end was trimmed by 1 base and the J gene end by 10 bases; junction bases not matched to a gene: 10. The CDR3 is CASSVTGTSLMEQFF. CDR3 nucleotide sequence: TGTGCCAGCAGCGTAACTGGGACTAGTCTTATGGAGCAGTTCTTC.

The V and J genes are TRBV4-3 and TRBJ2-1; 9 bases are shared with TRBD2. J was trimmed by 9 bases and V by 2 bases; bases with no gene match: 5. Germline CDR1 is LGHNA and CDR2 is YSLEER. The CDR3 totals 14 residues. The CDR3 is CASSQMSGRSEQFF. The DNA for the CDR3 is TGCGCCAGCAGCCAAATGAGCGGGAGGTCTGAGCAGTTCTTC.

V and J are TRBV4-2 and TRBJ2-7; 9 bases are a match to TRBD1. The CDR3 spans 16 residues. Trimming took 4 bases from V and 7 from J; bases not matched to a gene: 14. Germline lookup yields CDR1 LGHNA and CDR2 YNFKEQ. CDR3 DNA: TGTGCCAGCAGCCGCCGGGGACAGGGAACCTCTGGGGAGCAGTACTTC. It is translated as CASSRRGQGTSGEQYF.

The chain is built from TRBV21-1 and TRBJ2-5; no DNA check was done on the table's D call, TRBD2. TRBV21-1 is a recognized pseudogene. The CDR3 covers 13 residues. The CDR3 bases are TGTGCCAGCAGCAAAGGACTCCAAGAGACCCAGTACTTC. Translated: CASSKGLQETQYF.

CDR3 protein: CASSPSGARTEAFF. In nucleotides, the CDR3 is TGCGCCAGCAGCCCCAGTGGGGCGCGAACTGAAGCTTTCTTT. The gene calls are TRBV5-1 and TRBJ1-1, with TRBD1 as a possible D gene (5 bases). Trimming shortened V by 4 bases and J by 5 bases, and 15 bases separated the two germline ends. CDR3 length: 14 amino acids. The germline CDR1 and CDR2 sequences are SGHRS and YFSETQ.

The chain recombines TRBV5-6 with TRBJ2-2; a weak D match, TRBD1 (6 bases). Trimming left V 1 base short and J 7 bases short, with 11 bases between. Germline V CDR1 and CDR2: SGHDT, YYEEEE. The CDR3 extends over 14 amino acids. The chain's CDR3 is CASSLIRRGGELFF. CDR3 sequence (DNA): TGTGCCAGCAGCTTGATCCGCAGGGGCGGGGAGCTGTTTTTT.

This clone was observed a few times. The V gene is TRBV18, the J gene TRBJ2-7, with 9 bases lining up with TRBD1. The germline V gene has CDR1 KGHSH and CDR2 LQKENI. The V gene end was trimmed by 1 base and the J gene end by 4 bases; junction bases not matched to a gene: 5. The CDR3 sequence is 15 residues long. CDR3 region: CASSPLIGQGYEQYF. The CDR3 coding sequence is TGTGCCAGCTCACCACTTATCGGACAGGGGTACGAGCAGTACTTC.

CDR3 amino acids: CASSRGRLSTDTQYF. The CDR3 coding sequence is TGTGCCAGCAGCAGAGGGAGACTCAGCACAGATACGCAGTATTTT. The chain has TRBV11-1 and TRBJ2-3; D possibly corresponds to TRBD2 (5 bases). The CDR3 spans 15 residues. Per the germline V gene, CDR1 is SGHAT and CDR2 is FQDESV (reference sequence). Trimming shortened V by 5 bases and J by 0 bases, and 12 bases separated the two germline ends.

The V gene is TRBV4-2, the J gene TRBJ1-1, with D possibly TRBD1 on 5 matching bases. In germline, CDR1 is LGHNA, CDR2 YNFKEQ. The CDR3 has 16 amino acids. V shed 7 bases and J shed 4 bases, with 22 bases lying between them. The CDR3 reads CASTANAGGRSTEAFF. CDR3 sequence (DNA): TGTGCCAGCACCGCAAACGCGGGGGGAAGGAGCACTGAAGCTTTCTTT.

J is TRBJ1-2 and V is TRBV28; TRBD1 agrees at 7 bases. This CDR3 region has 13 residues. V was pared by 4 bases and J by 8 bases, with 7 bases of the junction left unmatched. CDR1 is MDHEN, CDR2 SYDVKM, per germline. In nucleotides, the CDR3 is TGTGCCAGCAGTTCCGGGACAGAAATAGGCTACACCTTC. Residues: CASSSGTEIGYTF.

The chain combines TRBV2 with TRBJ2-7; the match to TRBD2 covers 13 bases. The CDR3 runs to 18 residues. After removal of 8 bases from V and 3 bases from J, the junction contained 16 bases not matched to a gene. Looked up from germline, CDR1 is SNHLY and CDR2 is FYNNEI. The CDR3 DNA is TGTGCCAGCTCCGGGACAGCGTTGAGACTAGCGGGAGGCTACGAGCAGTACTTC. Translation gives CASSGTALRLAGGYEQYF.

This clone was observed a single time. The chain recombines TRBV5-1 with TRBJ2-1; 14 bases are a match to TRBD2. The CDR3 sequence is 16 residues long. V shed 4 bases, J shed 8 bases, and the junction held 8 bases outside the gene matches. Germline V gene data show CDR1 as SGHRS and CDR2 as YFSETQ. In nucleotides, the CDR3 is TGCGCCAGCAGCCTGACTAGCGGGAGGGCGGAGGATGAGCAGTTCTTC. Translating it yields CASSLTSGRAEDEQFF.

This chain joins TRBV9 and TRBJ1-4, with 7 bases aligning to TRBD1. The length of the CDR3 is 15 residues. Germline CDR1 reads SGDLS; CDR2 reads YYNGEE. The junction had 7 bases not matched to a gene; V was cut back by 0 bases and J by 8 bases. CDR3 nucleotide sequence: TGTGCCAGCAGCGTAGGGGGGACAGCGAGCGAAAAACTGTTTTTT. It encodes CASSVGGTASEKLFF.

J is TRBJ2-3 and V is TRBV5-6, with D possibly matching TRBD2 (6 bases). The CDR3 contains 17 residues. Trimming stripped 3 bases from V and 6 bases from J, with 23 bases between. The germline CDR1 and CDR2 sequences are SGHDT and YYEEEE. In DNA, the CDR3 is TGTGCCAGCAGCTGGGCGCGGGGTCCCCCTGGGGTGGATACGCAGTATTTT. Translating gives CASSWARGPPGVDTQYF.

The gene calls are TRBV6-5 and TRBJ2-5, with TRBD1 identical over 11 bases. Germline V CDR1 and CDR2: MNHEY, SVGAGI. CDR3 size: 15 residues. J gave up 5 bases and V 9 bases, and 11 bases lay outside the gene matches. The CDR3 bases are TGTGCCAGTTCCACTGGGACAGGGGGGCGGGAGACCCAGTACTTC. It translates to CASSTGTGGRETQYF.